This TCR beta chain was captured by sequencing in a study of shared clonotypes between healthy human individuals. CD45RO-negative, CCR7-selected cells formed the naive CD8 fraction, which excluded terminally differentiated effector memory CD45RA+ cells. Assay execution proceeded at the deep level. The data were produced by immunoSEQ multiplex PCR, yet TCRdb's version contains in-frame clones alone and is incomplete. Of millions of clones listed, approximately 94% are singletons. The CDR3 length is 17 residues. Germline CDR1 reads PRHDT; CDR2 reads FYEKMQ (reference sequence). Unmatched junction bases numbered 8, after V lost 2 bases and J lost 5 bases.

This sequence was found in a man younger than 30 in good health. Some clones in this sample may be carry-over from other donors' samples. Sequencing input: naive CD8+ T cells from PBMCs. The chain uses TRBV13 and TRBJ2-5; 13 bases are shared with TRBD2. The CDR3 DNA reads TGTGCCAGCAGCTTAAGTACTAGCGGGAGGGCCGGGGAGACCCAGTACTTC. Protein product: CASSLSTSGRAGETQYF.